The 29 T cell receptor beta chains listed next were all sequenced from one sample in a study of cytomegalovirus exposure and HLA in healthy donors (dated by TCRdb to about 2017). Libraries were made using the immunoSEQ multiplex PCR assay. The multiplex PCR relied on a mix of 60 forward primers for TCR Vbeta segments and 13 reverse primers for TCR Jbeta segments. This is the immuneACCESS table as TCRdb keeps it, with only in-frame sequences that have V and J called. A part of the clones is gone; compared with another copy, unresolved V genes explain less than half, and the rest is unexplained. Recorded for this sample are 85,000 to 130,000 clones; about 77% of them occurred a single time. The top ten constitute over 4% of the sample. Sequencing was carried out using PBMCs. These receptors were taken from a woman aged 18 to 35 in good health and CMV-seropositive.

This clone has just a few counts. The chain recombines TRBV29-1 with TRBJ1-5, with a tentative D call TRBD1 (5 bases). The CDR3 consists of 13 residues. The V gene's germline CDR1 is SQVTM and CDR2 ANQGSEA. V was pared by 5 bases and J by 2 bases, with 10 bases between. The CDR3, as DNA: TGCAGCGTTAAACAGGATGGCAATCAGCCCCAGCATTTT. It specifies CSVKQDGNQPQHF.

The chain has TRBV4-1 and TRBJ2-7, with a weak D call TRBD2 (6 bases). The germline V and J ends were trimmed by 4 bases and 2 bases, with 24 bases remaining between them. In germline, CDR1 is MGHRA, CDR2 YSYEKL. The CDR3 totals 18 residues. The CDR3 protein is CASSPSGVIAARAYEQYF. The CDR3 DNA reads TGCGCCAGCAGCCCCTCTGGGGTGATAGCGGCCAGGGCCTACGAGCAGTACTTC.

The CDR3 sequence: CASSPGTSGPYYNEQFF. The CDR3 DNA reads as TGCGCCAGCAGCCCGGGGACTAGCGGCCCCTACTACAATGAGCAGTTCTTC. V is TRBV5-1 and J is TRBJ2-1, with 11 nucleotides matching TRBD2. CDR1 SGHRS and CDR2 YFSETQ come from the germline V gene. CDR3 length: 17 amino acids. With 4 bases clipped from V and 3 bases from J, the junction kept 9 bases outside the gene matches.

V usage is TRBV4-1 and J usage is TRBJ2-7, with D perhaps matching TRBD1 (6 bases). The germline V and J ends were trimmed by 5 bases and 3 bases, with 14 bases remaining between them. Germline V CDR1 and CDR2: MGHRA, YSYEKL. The CDR3 spans 14 residues. CDR3 bases: TGCGCCAGCAGCTACTCCGGGACAAACTACGAGCAGTACTTC. This sequence encodes CASSYSGTNYEQYF.

The chain joins TRBV19 to TRBJ2-3; 8 nucleotides agree with TRBD2. Losses at the gene ends were 4 bases for V and 3 bases for J; bases not matched to a gene: 0. The CDR3 consists of 13 residues. The V gene's germline CDR1 is LNHDA and CDR2 SQIVND (reference sequence). CDR3 nucleotides: TGTGCCAGTAGTAGCGGGAGGACAGATACGCAGTATTTT. Its translation is CASSSGRTDTQYF.

This clone was recorded a few times. CDR3 region: CASSIAFNQPQHF. The CDR3 DNA is TGTGCCAGTAGTATAGCCTTTAATCAGCCCCAGCATTTT. The gene calls are TRBV19 and TRBJ1-5; D unresolved. V dropped 1 base and J dropped 4 bases, with 5 bases sitting between them. Per the germline V gene, CDR1 is LNHDA and CDR2 is SQIVND (reference sequence). This CDR3 spans 13 amino acids.

The J gene is TRBJ2-5, the V gene TRBV4-3, with 14 bases fitting TRBD2. Germline V gene data show CDR1 as LGHNA and CDR2 as YSLEER. The CDR3 spans 18 residues. Losses at the gene ends were 0 bases for V and 5 bases for J; bases not matched to a gene: 8. CDR3 in DNA: TGCGCCAGCAGCCAAGATCCCGGGACTAGCGGGAGCGGGGAGACCCAGTACTTC. This codes for CASSQDPGTSGSGETQYF.

The chain is built from TRBV7-2 and TRBJ2-1; 9 bases align to TRBD2. The germline CDR1 and CDR2 sequences are SGHTA and FQGNSA. V lost 5 bases, J lost 5 bases, and 4 bases stayed unmatched. The CDR3 spans 14 residues. The CDR3 loop is CASSTGLAHNEQFF. For the CDR3, the DNA is TGTGCCAGCAGCACGGGACTAGCCCACAATGAGCAGTTCTTC.

V gene TRBV9 combines with J gene TRBJ2-2, with D possibly TRBD1 on 6 matching bases. V lost 7 bases and J 6 bases, leaving 10 bases between the germline ends. Germline V gene lookup returns CDR1 SGDLS and CDR2 YYNGEE. The CDR3 sequence is 12 residues long. The CDR3 bases are TGTGCCAGCTCCCAGGGGTCCGGGGAGCTGTTTTTT. It is translated as CASSQGSGELFF.

The rearrangement links TRBV7-8 to TRBJ1-4; the match to TRBD1 covers 7 bases. The CDR3 consists of 14 residues. From germline, CDR1 is SGHVS and CDR2 FQNEAQ. V lost 4 bases to trimming and J lost 4 bases; unmatched junction nucleotides: 3. Here the CDR3 DNA reads TGTGCCAGCAGCTGGACAGGAGTTAATGAAAAACTGTTTTTT. It is translated as CASSWTGVNEKLFF.

This clone appeared a few times. The chain couples TRBV11-2 to TRBJ2-5, with 7 bases identical to TRBD1. Germline CDR1 reads SGHAT; CDR2 reads FQNNGV. Germline trimming cut 5 bases from V and 5 bases from J; bases unmatched to any gene: 5. The CDR3 sequence is 13 residues long. This CDR3 reads CASSPGTDETQYF. The CDR3 DNA reads as TGTGCCAGCAGCCCCGGGACAGATGAGACCCAGTACTTC. Complete variable domain (other parts from reference TRBV11-2 and TRBJ2-5): EAGVAQSPRYKIIEKRQSVAFWCNPISGHATLYWYQQILGQGPKLLIQFQNNGVVDDSQLPKDRFSAERLKGVDSTLKIQPAKLEDSAVYLCASSPGTDETQYFGPGTRLLVL.

The chain links TRBV5-1 to TRBJ2-3; D remains ambiguous. V was shortened by 1 base and J by 2 bases, with 8 bases between the two germline ends. Germline V gene sequence: CDR1 SGHRS, CDR2 YFSETQ. The CDR3 sequence is 14 residues long. The CDR3 reads CASSLYGSTDTQYF. As DNA, the CDR3 is TGCGCCAGCAGCTTGTATGGCTCCACAGATACGCAGTATTTT.

This chain uses TRBV6-1 with TRBJ2-3; TRBD2 matches at 9 bases. With V trimmed by 1 base and J by 2 bases, 7 bases remained unmatched. The CDR3 is made up of 17 amino acids. Germline V gives CDR1 MNHNS, CDR2 SASEGT. CDR3 coding DNA: TGTGCCAGCAGTGAAGTGATAGCGGGAGAGTACACAGATACGCAGTATTTT. This gives the protein CASSEVIAGEYTDTQYF.

The chain recombines TRBV5-5 with TRBJ1-1; possibly TRBD1 for D (6 bases). Trimming took off 4 bases at V and 1 base at J, with 11 bases between the two ends. This CDR3 contains 14 residues. Germline loops: CDR1 SGHKS, CDR2 YYEKEE (reference sequence). The CDR3 bases are TGTGCCAGCAGCCCCGGGACACGGAACACTGAAGCTTTCTTT. This codes for CASSPGTRNTEAFF.

The rearrangement links TRBV7-9 to TRBJ2-2, with TRBD2 matching over 7 bases. CDR1 is SEHNR, CDR2 FQNEAQ, per germline (reference sequence). The CDR3 sequence is 15 residues long. V lost 5 bases and J lost 2; bases outside the gene matches: 5. In nucleotides, the CDR3 is TGTGCCAGCAGCCCCCCGGGACTAAACACCGGGGAGCTGTTTTTT. Translation gives CASSPPGLNTGELFF. Using reference TRBV7-9 and TRBJ2-2 for the parts outside the CDR3, the full variable domain is DTGVSQNPRHKITKRGQNVTFRCDPISEHNRLYWYRQTLGQGPEFLTYFQNEAQLEKSRLLSDRFSAERPKGSFSTLEIQRTEQGDSAMYLCASSPPGLNTGELFFGEGSRLTVL.

V and J are TRBV2 and TRBJ1-2; TRBD1 might be the D (6 bases). The ends were cut back, 8 bases at V and 4 bases at J, with 8 bases in the middle. The CDR3 contains 11 residues. From germline, CDR1 is SNHLY and CDR2 FYNNEI. The CDR3 coding sequence is TGTGCCAGCCACAGGGCCTATGGCTACACCTTC. It translates to CASHRAYGYTF.

The chain carries TRBV25-1 and TRBJ1-5; TRBD1 is a possible D gene (6 bases). Germline CDR1 MGHDK, CDR2 SYGVNS. The CDR3 has 14 amino acids. Trimming pared 6 bases from V and 4 bases from J, leaving 13 bases between. CDR3 DNA sequence: TGTGCCAGCAGGGAGACAGGCTCAAATCAGCCCCAGCATTTT. The encoded protein is CASRETGSNQPQHF.

The chain combines TRBV7-9 with TRBJ1-3; possibly TRBD1 for D (6 bases). Germline values: CDR1 SEHNR, CDR2 FQNEAQ (reference sequence). V was cut by 5 bases and J by 0 bases, with 14 bases left in between. This CDR3 has 16 amino acids. Here the CDR3 reads CASSPGQFLSGNTIYF. CDR3 in DNA: TGTGCCAGCAGCCCAGGACAGTTCCTCTCTGGAAACACCATATATTTT.

The chain combines TRBV5-1 with TRBJ2-1, with D possibly being TRBD2 (5 bases). The length of the CDR3 is 16 residues. Trimming removed 1 base at V and 4 bases at J, with 15 bases between. Per the germline V gene, CDR1 is SGHRS and CDR2 is YFSETQ. CDR3 in amino acids: CASSLQEERTYNEQFF. DNA of the CDR3: TGCGCCAGCAGCTTGCAAGAAGAGCGGACTTACAATGAGCAGTTCTTC.

This clone was picked up a small number of times. The chain carries TRBV4-3 and TRBJ2-3; TRBD2 aligns across 9 bases. V lost 1 base, J lost 4 bases, and 3 bases stayed unmatched. Per germline, CDR1 LGHNA and CDR2 YSLEER. CDR3 length: 15 residues. CDR3 sequence: CASSQAGGRADTQYF. Written as DNA, the CDR3 is TGCGCCAGCAGCCAAGCAGGCGGGAGGGCAGATACGCAGTATTTT.

For this clone: A read error may produce the germline difference seen at one junction end. V gene TRBV7-7 combines with J gene TRBJ2-5; the D gene is possibly TRBD2 (6 bases). Germline V gives CDR1 SSHAT, CDR2 FNYEAQ (reference sequence). The CDR3 loop spans 16 amino acids. The CDR3 reads CASSLGRLVRGETQYF. DNA for the CDR3: TGTGCTAGCAGCTTGGGCCGACTAGTCCGGGGGGAGACCCAGTACTTC.

In nucleotides, the CDR3 is TGTGCCAGCAGTTCGGCAGCGGGACTAGCCTACGAGCAGTACTTC. Translated: CASSSAAGLAYEQYF. The chain joins TRBV28 to TRBJ2-7, with 8 nucleotides matching TRBD2. Germline V gene sequence: CDR1 MDHEN, CDR2 SYDVKM. This CDR3 spans 15 amino acids. The V gene end was trimmed by 4 bases and the J gene end by 2 bases; junction bases not matched to a gene: 7. The full variable domain, rest sourced from reference TRBV28 and TRBJ2-7, is DVKVTQSSRYLVKRTGEKVFLECVQDMDHENMFWYRQDPGLGLRLIYFSYDVKMKEKGDIPEGYSVSREKKERFSLILESASTNQTSMYLCASSSAAGLAYEQYFGPGTRLTVT.

Comments on this clone: One junction end does not reproduce the germline sequence, and a read error may be involved. This chain links TRBV4-1 with TRBJ2-7, with TRBD1 as a possible D gene (5 bases). The CDR3 runs to 11 residues. Germline V lookup: CDR1 MGHRA, CDR2 YSYEKL. CDR3 in amino acids: CASGPSGATVF. In DNA form, the CDR3 reads TGCGCCAGCGGGCCCTCTGGGGCCACGGTATTC.

This chain joins TRBV4-1 and TRBJ2-1; 8 bases are a match to TRBD2. The CDR3 sequence is 17 residues long. V shed 1 base and J 0 bases; nucleotides not matched to a gene: 5. CDR1 and CDR2 from the germline V gene are MGHRA and YSYEKL. The CDR3 is CASSQGLLAASYNEQFF. The CDR3 nucleotides are TGCGCCAGCAGCCAAGGGCTACTAGCGGCCTCCTACAATGAGCAGTTCTTC.

The chain carries TRBV2 and TRBJ2-7, with D tentatively TRBD1 (6 bases). V lost 4 bases to trimming and J lost 0 bases, with 13 bases between them. Germline assignment: CDR1 SNHLY and CDR2 FYNNEI. The CDR3 is made up of 15 amino acids. CDR3 bases: TGTGCCAGCAGTGTCGGACAGATTAGCTCCTACGAGCAGTACTTC. The encoded protein is CASSVGQISSYEQYF.

V is TRBV7-8 and J is TRBJ2-3; D is uncertain. In germline, CDR1 is SGHVS, CDR2 FQNEAQ. The V end lost 1 base, the J end lost 4 bases, and 6 bases lay between the germline ends. The CDR3 length is 13 residues. CDR3 DNA sequence: TGTGCCAGCAGCTTAGTAGAGTCAGATACGCAGTATTTT. Protein product: CASSLVESDTQYF.

The chain recombines TRBV5-1 with TRBJ1-1; D perhaps matches TRBD1 (6 bases). The V end was cut by 4 bases, the J end by 4 bases, with 11 bases between. From germline, CDR1 is SGHRS and CDR2 YFSETQ. This CDR3 comprises 13 residues. CDR3 region: CASSPRGSTEAFF. The CDR3 DNA reads TGCGCCAGCAGCCCCAGGGGTAGCACTGAAGCTTTCTTT.

The chain uses TRBV7-8 and TRBJ2-1; tentatively, D is TRBD1 (5 bases). The germline gives CDR1 SGHVS, CDR2 FQNEAQ. Trimming took off 2 bases at V and 1 base at J, with 15 bases between the two ends. This CDR3 is built from 17 residues. The CDR3 is CASSLRGSGISYNEQFF. The CDR3, as DNA: TGTGCCAGCAGCTTAAGGGGTTCGGGTATTTCCTACAATGAGCAGTTCTTC.

The rearrangement links TRBV5-1 to TRBJ2-1, with 10 bases fitting TRBD2. Germline V gene sequence: CDR1 SGHRS, CDR2 YFSETQ. The ends lost 3 bases at V and 10 bases at J; junction bases unmatched: 4. The CDR3 is made up of 13 amino acids. The CDR3 nucleotides are TGCGCCAGCAGCTACCCTAGCGGGAGCGAGCAGTTCTTC. This encodes CASSYPSGSEQFF.